This T cell receptor beta chain was captured by sequencing in a study of cytomegalovirus exposure and HLA in healthy donors. Study-wide points: Of the V segments, some could not be distinguished, including TRBV6-2 and TRBV6-3, and were excluded.

The PCR used 60 Vbeta and 13 Jbeta primers. Assay used: immunoSEQ multiplex PCR; TCRdb lists only in-frame clones, some missing. The sample has some 150,000 clones; around 77% are singletons. A note on this clone: What it binds is unknown.

CDR3 length: 16 residues. CDR1 and CDR2 from the germline V gene are MNHNY and SVGAGI (reference sequence). V shed 6 bases and J 0 bases; nucleotides not matched to a gene: 8. The genes are TRBV6-6 and TRBJ2-1; the match to TRBD1 covers 7 bases. Material for sequencing was PBMCs. This receptor was obtained from a man between 60 and 70 years old in good health and CMV-seronegative. This CDR3 is CASSLDRLSSYNEQFF. In DNA, the CDR3 is TGTGCCAGCAGCCTGGACAGGCTGAGCTCCTACAATGAGCAGTTCTTC.